The sequence of this T cell receptor (beta chain) was determined in a study of chemoradiotherapy in HPV16-positive cancers. About the study: Functional T-cell assays on a couple of HPV16-positive patients' cells defined candidate HPV-specific clones and common TCR motifs. Whole-study results and caveats: Better recurrence-free survival went with HPV-responsive T-cell expansion in HPV16-positive patients. During treatment, candidate HPV-specific clones and E7-related motifs expanded in tumor.

Libraries were prepared by immunoSEQ multiplex PCR; TCRdb keeps only in-frame clonotypes and omits some of them. The sample records about 12,000 clones, roughly 90% being singletons. Samples were taken several times over chemoradiotherapy. Remarks on this clone: Its antigen is not known.

The specimen was blood, collected from a patient who underwent chemoradiotherapy. The receptor was isolated from a human donor with HPV-associated anogenital cancer.

CDR3 amino acids: CASSQARSGELFF. Here the CDR3 DNA reads TGCGCCAGCAGCCAAGCCCGGTCCGGGGAGCTGTTTTTT. V is TRBV4-1 and J is TRBJ2-2; D ambiguous. Trimming removed 1 base at V and 6 bases at J, with 6 bases between. Germline assignment: CDR1 MGHRA and CDR2 YSYEKL. The CDR3 runs to 13 residues.